This TCR beta chain derives from a study of blood T cell repertoires in COVID-19. Sequenced by immunoSEQ multiplex PCR; TCRdb stores in-frame clones only, minus some. The sample contains 200,000 or so clones, approximately 80% of which appear only once. There are 15 residues in the CDR3. Between the trimmed V and J ends, which lost 2 bases and 2 bases, there was a span of 9 bases. The germline CDR1 and CDR2 sequences are KGHSH and LQKENI. The sample comprised PBMCs or T cells enriched from blood (not recorded which). V and J are TRBV18 and TRBJ2-2, with a weak D call TRBD1 (5 bases). The TCR was taken from a man in his sixties who had recovered from COVID-19. The CDR3 spells CASSPVQGNTGELFF. As DNA, the CDR3 is TGTGCCAGCTCACCAGTCCAGGGAAACACCGGGGAGCTGTTTTTT.